The rows below give T cell receptor beta chains drawn from one sample of a study of blood T cells in healthy people across ages. TCRdb analysed the 5' RACE reads with MiXCR anew, one entry per CDR3 protein. This sample carries about 800,000 distinct CDR3 sequences, roughly 25% of them seen once, and the ten largest clones take 3% to 4.5%. Another study also made use of these data, one on T cells of mothers and their children.

The source material was blood. These receptors originate from a boy aged 10-17 years in good health. Each CDR3 is given with its conserved first and last residue. The order of the fields is D gene, clone size, J gene, V gene, CDR3 DNA, CDR3 protein. A D gene is named only where the DNA matches it firmly. Clone size, where shown, is once, few, many, or a class for clones that have expanded.

TRBD1,-,TRBJ2-5,TRBV28,TGTGCCAGCAGCTTAACGGGGACAGGGGGCAACCAGTACTTC,CASSLTGTGGNQYF
-,-,TRBJ2-1,TRBV7-2,TGTGCCAGCAGCTTAGTCCGTGGGACACCCTCCTACAATGAGCAGTTCTTC,CASSLVRGTPSYNEQFF
-,few,TRBJ1-1,TRBV29-1,TGCAGCGTTAGAACCAGGATGAACACTGAAGCTTTCTTT,CSVRTRMNTEAFF
TRBD2,few,TRBJ2-5,TRBV11-2,TGTGCCAGCAGCTCCCCGGGAAGCGGGGGCCAAGAGACCCAGTACTTC,CASSSPGSGGQETQYF
-,few,TRBJ1-4,TRBV28,TGTGCCAGCAGTCCTGTAGAGGGGGGACGGGATGAAAAACTGTTTTTT,CASSPVEGGRDEKLFF
-,many,TRBJ2-5,TRBV5-1,TGCGCCAGCAGCTTGGGTAATCCAACGCAAGAGACCCAGTACTTC,CASSLGNPTQETQYF
-,few,TRBJ1-4,TRBV7-7,TGTGCTAGCAGCTTAGTTCGGAGCGGGCAACACCATGAAAAACTGTTTTTT,CASSLVRSGQHHEKLFF
-,few,TRBJ2-1,TRBV7-3,TGTGCCAGCAGCTCCGGACACCCGGACTACAATGAGCAGTTCTTC,CASSSGHPDYNEQFF
-,few,TRBJ1-2,TRBV29-1,TGCAGCGTTGACCTTTCCGACTCAGGGTGGAACTATGGCTACACCTTC,CSVDLSDSGWNYGYTF
-,-,TRBJ1-1,TRBV6-5,TGTGCCAGCAGTTACTGGCAGGACACTGGAGCTTTCTTT,CASSYWQDTGAFF
-,few,TRBJ2-7,TRBV6-5,TGTGCCAGCAGGATGACAGGCCACTACGAGCAGTACTTC,CASRMTGHYEQYF
TRBD2,-,TRBJ2-7,TRBV7-3,TGTGCCAGCAGCTTATATAGCGGGAGCTCCTACGAGCAGTACTTC,CASSLYSGSSYEQYF
-,few,TRBJ1-2,TRBV14,TGTGCCAGCAGCCCTGACCTAAGCTACACCTTC,CASSPDLSYTF
TRBD2,-,TRBJ2-6,TRBV18,TGTGCCAGCTCACCACTAGCGGGGGTATCCGGGGCCAACGTCCTGACTTTC,CASSPLAGVSGANVLTF
-,-,TRBJ2-3,TRBV4-1,TGCGCCAGCAGCCAGCGGCCCGAGGCCCTTACGCAGTATTTT,CASSQRPEALTQYF
-,-,TRBJ2-5,TRBV12-3/TRBV12-4,TGTGCCAGCAGTTTTCGGGCGGACGGTGGGGAGACCCAGTACTTC,CASSFRADGGETQYF